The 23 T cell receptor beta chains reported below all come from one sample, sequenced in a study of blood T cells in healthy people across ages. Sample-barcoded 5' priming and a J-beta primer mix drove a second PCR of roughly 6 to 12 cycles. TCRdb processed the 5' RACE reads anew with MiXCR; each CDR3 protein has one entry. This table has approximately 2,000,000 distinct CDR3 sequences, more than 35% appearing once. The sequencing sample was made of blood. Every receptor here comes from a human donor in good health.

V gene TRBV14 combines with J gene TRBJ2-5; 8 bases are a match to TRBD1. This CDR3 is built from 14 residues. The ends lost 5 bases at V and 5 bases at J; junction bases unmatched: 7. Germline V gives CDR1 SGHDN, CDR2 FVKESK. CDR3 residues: CASSVTGAGETQYF. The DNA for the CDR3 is TGTGCCAGCAGCGTGACAGGGGCGGGTGAGACCCAGTACTTC.

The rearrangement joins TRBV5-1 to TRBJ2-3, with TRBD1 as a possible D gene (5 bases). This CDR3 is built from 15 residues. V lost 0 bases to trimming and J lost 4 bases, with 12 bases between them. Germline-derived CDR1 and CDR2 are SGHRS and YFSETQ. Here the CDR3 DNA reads TGCGCCAGCAGCTTGGCTCAGGGTCCCCCAGATACGCAGTATTTT. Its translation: CASSLAQGPPDTQYF. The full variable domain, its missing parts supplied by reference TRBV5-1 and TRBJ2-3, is KAGVTQTPRYLIKTRGQQVTLSCSPISGHRSVSWYQQTPGQGLQFLFEYFSETQRNKGNFPGRFSGRQFSNSRSEMNVSTLELGDSALYLCASSLAQGPPDTQYFGPGTRLTVL.

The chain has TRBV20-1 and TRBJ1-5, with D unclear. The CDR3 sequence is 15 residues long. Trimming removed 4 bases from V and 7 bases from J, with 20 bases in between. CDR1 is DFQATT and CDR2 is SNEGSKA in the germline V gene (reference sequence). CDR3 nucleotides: TGCAGTGCTACCTCACCGGGAGGACTCGGACAGCCCCAGCATTTT. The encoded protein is CSATSPGGLGQPQHF.

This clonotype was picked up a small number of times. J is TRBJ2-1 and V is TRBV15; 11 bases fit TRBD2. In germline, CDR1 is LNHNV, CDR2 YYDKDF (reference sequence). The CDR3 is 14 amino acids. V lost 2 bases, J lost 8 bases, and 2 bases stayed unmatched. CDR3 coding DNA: TGTGCCACCAGCAGACTAGCGGGGGGTTATGAGCAGTTCTTC. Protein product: CATSRLAGGYEQFF.

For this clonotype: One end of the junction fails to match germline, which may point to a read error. CDR3 protein: CSTRKTIIRDRGDLLGYGYTF. The CDR3 bases are TGCAGTACTAGAAAAACCATTATCCGGGACAGGGGGGATCTTCTAGGCTATGGCTACACCTTC. The genes are TRBV20-1 and TRBJ1-2; TRBD1 aligns across 11 bases. CDR3 size: 21 residues. Germline V gives CDR1 DFQATT, CDR2 SNEGSKA (reference sequence).

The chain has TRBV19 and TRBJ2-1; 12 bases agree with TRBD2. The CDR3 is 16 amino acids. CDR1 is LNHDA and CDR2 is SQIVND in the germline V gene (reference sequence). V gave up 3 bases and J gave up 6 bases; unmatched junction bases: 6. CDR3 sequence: CASSMASGGAGNEQFF. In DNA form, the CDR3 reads TGTGCCAGTAGTATGGCTAGCGGGGGGGCGGGCAATGAGCAGTTCTTC.

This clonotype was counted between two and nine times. The CDR3 here is CSVEGVGRRQETQYF. In DNA form, the CDR3 reads TGCAGCGTTGAAGGTGTAGGGAGGAGGCAAGAGACCCAGTACTTC. J is TRBJ2-5 and V is TRBV29-1; D may be TRBD2 (6 bases). This CDR3 is 15 amino acids long. Germline V CDR1 and CDR2: SQVTM, ANQGSEA. V was shortened by 1 base and J by 2 bases, with 14 bases between the two germline ends.

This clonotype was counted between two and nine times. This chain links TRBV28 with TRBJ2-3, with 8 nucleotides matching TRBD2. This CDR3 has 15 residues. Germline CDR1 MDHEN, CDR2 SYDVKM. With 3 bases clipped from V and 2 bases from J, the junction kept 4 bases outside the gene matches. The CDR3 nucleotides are TGTGCCAGCAGTTTGGAGCGGGGGCACACAGATACGCAGTATTTT. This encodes CASSLERGHTDTQYF.

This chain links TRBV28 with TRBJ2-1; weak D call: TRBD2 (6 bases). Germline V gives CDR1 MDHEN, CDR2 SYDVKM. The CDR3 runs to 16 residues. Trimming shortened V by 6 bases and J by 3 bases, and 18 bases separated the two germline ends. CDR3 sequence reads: CASSTRDSENYNEQFF. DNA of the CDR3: TGTGCCAGCAGCACTCGGGACTCCGAAAACTACAATGAGCAGTTCTTC.

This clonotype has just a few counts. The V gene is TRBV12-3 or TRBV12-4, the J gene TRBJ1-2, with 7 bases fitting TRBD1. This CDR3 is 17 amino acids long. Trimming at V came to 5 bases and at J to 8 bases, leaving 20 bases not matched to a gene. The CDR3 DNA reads TGTGCCAGCAGTCCCTCAGCCTTCGACAGGGAACTATGGGGCTACACCTTC. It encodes CASSPSAFDRELWGYTF.

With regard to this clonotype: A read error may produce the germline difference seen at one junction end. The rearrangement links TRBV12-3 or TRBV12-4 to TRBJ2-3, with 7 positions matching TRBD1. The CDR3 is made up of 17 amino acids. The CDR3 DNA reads TGTACCAGCAGTTCCCAACCGGGACAGCCCCCGTCGGATACGCAGTATTTT. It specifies CTSSSQPGQPPSDTQYF.

For the CDR3, the DNA is TGCAGTGCTGGCGGAAGTTATAGCAATCAGCCCCAGCATTTT. It translates to CSAGGSYSNQPQHF. The chain combines TRBV20-1 with TRBJ1-5; the D is unclear. The CDR3 runs to 14 residues. The V and J ends lost 5 bases and 0 bases respectively, with 11 bases between them. Germline lookup yields CDR1 DFQATT and CDR2 SNEGSKA (reference sequence).

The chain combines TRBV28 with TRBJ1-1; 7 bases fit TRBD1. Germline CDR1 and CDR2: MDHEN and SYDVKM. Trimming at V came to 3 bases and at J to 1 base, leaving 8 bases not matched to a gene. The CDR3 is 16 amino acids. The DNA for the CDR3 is TGTGCCAGCAGTTTTAGTTTGGGACAGACGAACACTGAAGCTTTCTTT. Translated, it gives CASSFSLGQTNTEAFF.

The CDR3 nucleotides are TGCGCCAGCAGAGCATTCTCTGGGGCCAACGTCCTGACTTTC. This translates into CASRAFSGANVLTF. The chain is built from TRBV10-2 and TRBJ2-6; D gene unclear. This CDR3 is 14 amino acids long. Germline V gene sequence: CDR1 WSHSY, CDR2 SAAADI. V lost 6 bases to trimming and J lost 0 bases, with 6 bases between them.

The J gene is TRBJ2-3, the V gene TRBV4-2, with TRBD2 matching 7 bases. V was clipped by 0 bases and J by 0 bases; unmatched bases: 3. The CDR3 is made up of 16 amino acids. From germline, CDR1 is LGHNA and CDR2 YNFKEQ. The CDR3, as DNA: TGTGCCAGCAGCCAAGATGCGGGGGTAAGCACAGATACGCAGTATTTT. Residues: CASSQDAGVSTDTQYF.

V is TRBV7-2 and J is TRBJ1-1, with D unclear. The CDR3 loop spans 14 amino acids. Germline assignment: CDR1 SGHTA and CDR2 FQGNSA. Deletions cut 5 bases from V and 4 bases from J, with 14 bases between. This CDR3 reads CASSPRTHSTEAFF. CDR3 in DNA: TGTGCCAGCAGCCCGCGGACCCACAGCACTGAAGCTTTCTTT.

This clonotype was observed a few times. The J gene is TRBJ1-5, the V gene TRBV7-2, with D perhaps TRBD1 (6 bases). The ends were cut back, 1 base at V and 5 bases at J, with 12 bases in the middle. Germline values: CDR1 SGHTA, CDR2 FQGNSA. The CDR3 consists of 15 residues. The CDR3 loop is CASSLGRTDDQPQHF. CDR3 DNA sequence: TGTGCCAGCAGCTTAGGGAGGACAGATGATCAGCCCCAGCATTTT.

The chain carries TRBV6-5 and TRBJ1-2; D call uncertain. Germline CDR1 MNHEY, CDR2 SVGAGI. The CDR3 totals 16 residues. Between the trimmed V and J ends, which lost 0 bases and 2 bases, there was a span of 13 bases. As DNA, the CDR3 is TGTGCCAGCAGTTACTCGATGGATTCCAGGAACTATGGCTACACCTTC. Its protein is CASSYSMDSRNYGYTF.

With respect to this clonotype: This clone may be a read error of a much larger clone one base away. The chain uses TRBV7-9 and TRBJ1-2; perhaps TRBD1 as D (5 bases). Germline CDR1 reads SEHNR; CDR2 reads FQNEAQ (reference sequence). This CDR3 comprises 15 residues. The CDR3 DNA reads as TGTTCCAGCAGCTTAGAGGGACGGGTCTACTATGGCTACACCTTC. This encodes CSSSLEGRVYYGYTF.

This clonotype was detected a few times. For the CDR3, the DNA is TGTGCCAGCAGAGCGGGACAGGGTTATTCAAGCACTGAAGCTTTCTTT. It encodes CASRAGQGYSSTEAFF. The V and J genes are TRBV6-6 and TRBJ1-1, with 9 nucleotides matching TRBD1. CDR3 size: 16 residues. Germline V CDR1 and CDR2: MNHNY, SVGAGI (reference sequence). Unmatched junction bases numbered 12, after V lost 6 bases and J lost 4 bases.

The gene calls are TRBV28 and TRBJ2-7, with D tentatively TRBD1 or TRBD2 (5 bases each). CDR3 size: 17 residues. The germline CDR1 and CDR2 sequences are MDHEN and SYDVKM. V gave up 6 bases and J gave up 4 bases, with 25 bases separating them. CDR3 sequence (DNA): TGTGCCAGCAGCCCAATTAGAGGGACCTCGACGAATTACGAGCAGTACTTC. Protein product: CASSPIRGTSTNYEQYF.

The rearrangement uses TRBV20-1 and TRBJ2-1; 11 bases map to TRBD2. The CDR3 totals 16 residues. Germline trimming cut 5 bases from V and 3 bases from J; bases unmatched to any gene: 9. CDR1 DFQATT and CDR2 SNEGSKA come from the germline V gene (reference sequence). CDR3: CSAELTSGALYNEQFF. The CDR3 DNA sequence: TGCAGTGCTGAACTGACTAGCGGGGCCCTCTACAATGAGCAGTTCTTC.

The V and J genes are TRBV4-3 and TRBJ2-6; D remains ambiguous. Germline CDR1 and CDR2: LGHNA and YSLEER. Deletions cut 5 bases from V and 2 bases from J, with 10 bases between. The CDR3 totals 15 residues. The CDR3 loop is CASSESSTGANVLTF. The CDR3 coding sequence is TGCGCCAGCAGCGAAAGTAGTACTGGGGCCAACGTCCTGACTTTC.